Following are 27 T cell receptor beta chains from one sample sequenced in a study of cytomegalovirus exposure and HLA in healthy donors. Primers: 60 Vbeta forward and 13 Jbeta reverse. This table comes from immunoSEQ multiplex PCR, and its TCRdb copy is limited to in-frame clones, with some not included. The sample lists under 150,000 clones, roughly 84% occurring once. Input material: PBMCs. The receptors stem from a man aged 50 to 60 in good health and CMV-seronegative.

This clone was recorded once. This rearrangement joins TRBV6-5 to TRBJ2-1, with 11 bases matching TRBD2. Trimming at V came to 6 bases and at J to 6 bases, leaving 1 base not matched to a gene. The CDR3 spans 13 residues. The germline V gene encodes CDR1 MNHEY and CDR2 SVGAGI. CDR3 in amino acids: CASRLAGGNEQFF. As DNA, the CDR3 is TGTGCCAGCAGGCTAGCGGGGGGCAATGAGCAGTTCTTC.

The rearrangement joins TRBV27 to TRBJ1-5; 8 bases map to TRBD1. Trimming took 5 bases from V and 5 from J; bases not matched to a gene: 8. The CDR3 consists of 15 residues. Germline V gene data show CDR1 as MNHEY and CDR2 as SMNVEV (reference sequence). The CDR3 DNA follows: TGTGCCAGCAGTAACTTACAGGGGGAGGATCAGCCCCAGCATTTT. As protein: CASSNLQGEDQPQHF.

The rearrangement uses TRBV5-1 and TRBJ2-5; 10 bases are shared with TRBD1. The DNA end favors TRBJ2-7, so the J call may be wrong. CDR1 SGHRS and CDR2 YFSETQ come from the germline V gene. This CDR3 spans 14 amino acids. CDR3 amino acids: CASSRPGQGSEQYF. The CDR3, as DNA: TGCGCCAGCAGCCGGCCGGGACAGGGGAGCGAGCAGTACTTC.

The CDR3 region has the DNA TGTGCCAGCAGAATGATCCGGGATTCGAACTATGGCTACACCTTC. This sequence encodes CASRMIRDSNYGYTF. The V gene is TRBV2, the J gene TRBJ1-2; D is ambiguous. This CDR3 region has 15 residues. V lost 6 bases to trimming and J lost 2 bases, with 16 bases between them. In germline, CDR1 is SNHLY, CDR2 FYNNEI.

The J gene is TRBJ2-5, the V gene TRBV5-4; D possibly corresponds to TRBD2 (7 bases). Deletions cut 2 bases from V and 2 bases from J, with 16 bases between. CDR1 and CDR2 (germline): SGHNT, YYREEE (reference sequence). The CDR3 extends over 16 amino acids. The CDR3 sequence is CASSFGGTLVQETQYF. CDR3 nucleotides: TGTGCCAGCAGCTTCGGGGGGACACTAGTTCAAGAGACCCAGTACTTC.

The V call is TRBV7-2, the J call TRBJ2-7; maybe TRBD1 (6 bases). The CDR3 has 14 amino acids. Germline V gives CDR1 SGHTA, CDR2 FQGNSA. The V end was cut by 4 bases, the J end by 6 bases, with 16 bases between. The CDR3 DNA reads as TGTGCCAGCAGCTCCAGGGGCACAGGGACCGAGCAGTACTTC. It encodes CASSSRGTGTEQYF.

This clone was detected only once. This chain uses TRBV19 with TRBJ2-3; D is possibly TRBD1 (6 bases). CDR1 and CDR2 from the germline V gene are LNHDA and SQIVND (reference sequence). Trimming took 4 bases from V and 5 from J, leaving 10 bases between them. This CDR3 is 13 amino acids long. The CDR3 DNA follows: TGTGCCAGTAGTAATAGGGGGAGAGATACGCAGTATTTT. Its translation is CASSNRGRDTQYF.

The chain joins TRBV6-1 to TRBJ1-5; a weak D match, TRBD1 (6 bases). This CDR3 has 16 residues. The V and J ends lost 0 bases and 4 bases respectively, with 13 bases between them. Looked up from germline, CDR1 is MNHNS and CDR2 is SASEGT. CDR3 sequence reads: CASSEALGHVNQPQHF. The CDR3 bases are TGTGCCAGCAGTGAAGCCCTGGGACACGTTAATCAGCCCCAGCATTTT.

CDR3 sequence: CASSLDRETQYF. In DNA, the CDR3 is TGTGCCAGCAGCTTAGACCGGGAGACCCAGTACTTC. The V and J genes are TRBV7-2 and TRBJ2-5; D is ambiguous. The CDR3 is made up of 12 amino acids. V gave up 1 base and J gave up 5 bases, with 5 bases separating them. CDR1 is SGHTA and CDR2 is FQGNSA in the germline V gene.

The rearrangement uses TRBV6-1 and TRBJ1-6; 9 nucleotides agree with TRBD1. In germline, CDR1 is MNHNS, CDR2 SASEGT. J gave up 7 bases and V 6 bases, and 7 bases lay outside the gene matches. The CDR3 is made up of 15 amino acids. Here the CDR3 DNA reads TGTGCCAGCAGGGAGAGGACAGGGGCAAATTCACCCCTCCACTTT. Protein sequence: CASRERTGANSPLHF.

The gene calls are TRBV2 and TRBJ1-5; a weak D match, TRBD1 (5 bases). The CDR3 sequence is 16 residues long. Trimming took 3 bases from V and 4 from J, leaving 16 bases between them. The V gene's germline CDR1 is SNHLY and CDR2 FYNNEI. This CDR3 is CASSDLIGAGNQPQHF. CDR3 nucleotides: TGTGCCAGCAGTGATCTGATTGGGGCTGGAAATCAGCCCCAGCATTTT.

Only one count was recorded for this clone. The DNA for the CDR3 is TGTGCCAGCAGCCGTGACAGGGCCGGCTACAATGAGCAGTTCTTC. The encoded protein is CASSRDRAGYNEQFF. This chain joins TRBV7-9 and TRBJ2-1, with 7 bases fitting TRBD1. Germline trimming cut 5 bases from V and 3 bases from J; bases unmatched to any gene: 7. The CDR3 sequence is 15 residues long. Germline-derived CDR1 and CDR2 are SEHNR and FQNEAQ (reference sequence).

The chain joins TRBV5-6 to TRBJ2-5; TRBD2 might be the D (6 bases). The J call may be incorrect, as the DNA end agrees better with TRBJ2-7. Germline CDR1 and CDR2: SGHDT and YYEEEE. The CDR3 consists of 15 residues. CDR3 sequence (DNA): TGTGCCAGCAGCCGGGGAGGCAGTGGAACCTACGAGCAGTACTTC. Translated: CASSRGGSGTYEQYF.

The chain recombines TRBV5-1 with TRBJ2-3; the D gene is possibly TRBD2 (7 bases). Germline V gene sequence: CDR1 SGHRS, CDR2 YFSETQ. The CDR3 is 18 amino acids. The V and J ends lost 0 bases and 1 base respectively, with 18 bases between them. CDR3: CASSLDPAGALGTDTQYF. The CDR3 nucleotides read TGCGCCAGCAGCTTGGATCCTGCGGGGGCGTTGGGCACAGATACGCAGTATTTT.

There are a few counts of this clone. The V call is TRBV15, the J call TRBJ1-3; D is unclear. The germline gives CDR1 LNHNV, CDR2 YYDKDF (reference sequence). The CDR3 loop spans 15 amino acids. The V and J ends lost 3 bases and 6 bases respectively, with 15 bases between them. CDR3 coding DNA: TGTGCCACCAGCAGTCCCCAAACCGGGGAAAACACCATATATTTT. Translated: CATSSPQTGENTIYF.

This chain links TRBV10-3 with TRBJ2-4; 9 nucleotides align to TRBD1. In germline, CDR1 is ENHRY, CDR2 SYGVKD. The junction had 5 bases not matched to a gene; V was cut back by 6 bases and J by 8 bases. The CDR3 runs to 13 residues. CDR3 in amino acids: CAISGQGTDIQYF. CDR3 nucleotide sequence: TGTGCCATCAGCGGACAGGGGACGGACATTCAGTACTTC.

The V gene is TRBV7-3, the J gene TRBJ1-6; D is undetermined. V lost 0 bases and J lost 10, with 13 bases in between. Germline assignment: CDR1 SGHTA and CDR2 FQGTGA. The CDR3 runs to 15 residues. Here the CDR3 DNA reads TGTGCCAGCAGCTTAACTACAGCGGTGGGGTCACCCCTCCACTTT. Protein: CASSLTTAVGSPLHF.

The gene calls are TRBV6-6 and TRBJ1-1; a weak D match, TRBD1 (5 bases). V was clipped by 11 bases and J by 4 bases, with 11 bases between them. Germline CDR1 and CDR2: MNHNY and SVGAGI (reference sequence). CDR3 length: 11 residues. DNA for the CDR3: TGTGCCGGACTGGGGGGCACTGAAGCTTTCTTT. It yields the protein CAGLGGTEAFF.

The V and J genes are TRBV23-1 and TRBJ1-1, with D possibly matching TRBD1 (5 bases). TRBV23-1 is identified as an open reading frame with a role that is uncertain. The CDR3 is 14 amino acids. V lost 1 base, J lost 5 bases, and 11 bases lay in between. The CDR3 loop reads CASSQWQGGTEAFF. For the CDR3, the DNA is TGCGCCAGCAGTCAATGGCAGGGTGGGACTGAAGCTTTCTTT.

This sequence joins TRBV2 and TRBJ1-2; a weak D match, TRBD1 (5 bases). The CDR3 extends over 13 amino acids. CDR1 and CDR2 (germline): SNHLY, FYNNEI. The V end was cut by 2 bases, the J end by 8 bases, with 12 bases between. The CDR3 sequence: CASSESDWGGYTF. DNA of the CDR3: TGTGCCAGCAGTGAATCCGATTGGGGCGGCTACACCTTC.

This chain links TRBV7-2 with TRBJ1-5, with TRBD1 matching 7 bases. Unmatched junction bases numbered 7, after V lost 5 bases and J lost 3 bases. CDR3 length equals 15 residues. Germline lookup yields CDR1 SGHTA and CDR2 FQGNSA. The CDR3 coding sequence is TGTGCCAGCAGCGCATCGACAGGGTTCAATCAGCCCCAGCATTTT. This gives the protein CASSASTGFNQPQHF.

The V and J genes are TRBV5-1 and TRBJ2-7; TRBD1 might be the D (6 bases). Trimming removed 4 bases at V and 1 base at J, with 9 bases between. This CDR3 is built from 13 residues. The V gene's germline CDR1 is SGHRS and CDR2 YFSETQ. CDR3 residues: CASSPDRSYEQYF. The CDR3 bases are TGCGCCAGCAGCCCCGACAGGTCCTACGAGCAGTACTTC.

The J gene is TRBJ1-1, the V gene TRBV30; a possible D gene is TRBD1 (6 bases). With 3 bases removed from V and 6 bases from J, the gap between germline ends came to 11 bases. The CDR3 is 12 amino acids. Germline assignment: CDR1 GTSNPN and CDR2 SVGIG (reference sequence). DNA of the CDR3: TGTGCCTGGAGGGGGGAGGGGGCTGAAGCTTTCTTT. Translated, it gives CAWRGEGAEAFF.

The CDR3, as DNA: TGCGCCAGCAGTCGGGACAGGCAAAACGAGCAGTACTTC. Translated: CASSRDRQNEQYF. The V gene is TRBV5-1, the J gene TRBJ2-7; 8 bases agree with TRBD1. Trimming cost V 5 bases and J 5 bases; bases outside gene matches: 6. Germline loops: CDR1 SGHRS, CDR2 YFSETQ. The CDR3 covers 13 residues.

This clone was observed once. The chain employs TRBV5-1 and TRBJ2-1; the match to TRBD1 covers 8 bases. CDR1 is SGHRS, CDR2 YFSETQ, per germline. V shed 4 bases, J shed 7 bases, and the junction held 7 bases outside the gene matches. The CDR3 spans 14 residues. Here the CDR3 reads CASSRTGPWNEQFF. In DNA form, the CDR3 reads TGCGCCAGCAGCCGGACAGGGCCATGGAATGAGCAGTTCTTC.

This clone was seen more than once but under ten times. The chain has TRBV28 and TRBJ2-1, with D perhaps matching TRBD2 (7 bases). The CDR3 runs 16 residues. The V end lost 2 bases, the J end lost 7 bases, and 18 bases lay between the germline ends. CDR1 is MDHEN and CDR2 is SYDVKM in the germline V gene. In DNA, the CDR3 is TGTGCCAGCAGTTTAGTTTATTCGGGGGGCATGAATGAGCAGTTCTTC. This encodes CASSLVYSGGMNEQFF.

The rearrangement joins TRBV4-1 to TRBJ2-1; 7 bases line up with TRBD1. Germline loops: CDR1 MGHRA, CDR2 YSYEKL. The V gene end was trimmed by 5 bases and the J gene end by 1 base; junction bases not matched to a gene: 8. There are 16 residues in the CDR3. The CDR3 sequence is CASSYQTGSSYNEQFF. CDR3 bases: TGCGCCAGCAGCTACCAGACAGGGAGTTCCTACAATGAGCAGTTCTTC.